This entry features one TCR beta chain sequence. As yet, its antigen is unknown. The sample holds other DNA sequences that translate to the same CDR3. The test was conducted at deep level. Sequenced by immunoSEQ multiplex PCR; TCRdb stores in-frame clones only, minus some. The sample yields 1.5 million to 2.5 million clones, roughly 95% seen once. This record comes from a study of shared clonotypes between healthy human individuals. Study in general: Per donor, CD8 memory used one plate, CD8 naive used two, CD4 memory used three and CD4 naive used three.

The CDR3 covers 11 residues. Trimming removed 5 bases from V and 4 bases from J, with 6 bases in between. Per the germline V gene, CDR1 is SEHNR and CDR2 is FQNEAQ (reference sequence). Naive CD8 isolation took CD45RO-negative cells positively selected for CCR7 and excluded terminally differentiated effector memory CD45RA+ cells. Study observations and caveats: Richness estimates generally favored naive over memory subsets. Relative to their counterparts shared across all four donors, non-shared clonotypes exhibited diminished generation probabilities.

The sample consisted of naive CD8+ T cells sorted from blood. This TCR was recovered from a man younger than 35 in good health. The V gene is TRBV7-9, the J gene TRBJ2-7; D may match TRBD1 or TRBD2 (5 bases each). CDR3 nucleotides: TGTGCCAGCAGCGAGGGGTACGAGCAGTACTTC. Translated, it gives CASSEGYEQYF.